This TCR beta chain was observed in a study of shared clonotypes between healthy human individuals. The wider study: Aged between 18 and 49, the donors were two women and three men.

All of the donors resided in Nashville, Tennessee, and each was a Caucasian adult. The CDR3 length is 18 residues. CDR1 is SGHNT and CDR2 is YYREEE in the germline V gene (reference sequence). The V gene lost 4 bases and the J gene lost 0 bases, with 21 bases spanning the gap. Genomic DNA belonging to each subset was distributed in equal measure over several immunoSEQ plates. Original methodology: Junction-only immunoSEQ sequences carried no quality scores, so filtering differed. Libraries were prepared by immunoSEQ multiplex PCR; TCRdb keeps only in-frame clonotypes and omits some of them. D and trimming were read from the DNA, whereas the V and J calls and clone size are those reported in that table. The table has millions of clones, 85% to 95% seen once; the top ten hold 0.13%.

This TCR was recovered from a man aged 18 to 30 in good health. The gene calls are TRBV5-4 and TRBJ2-3, with TRBD2 as a possible D gene (5 bases). The material sequenced was naive CD4+ T cells sorted from blood. Regarding subset: CD45RA+ positively selected. CDR3 nucleotides: TGTGCCAGCAGCCCGCTAGAGGGTACCGGACTTAGCACAGATACGCAGTATTTT. Translated: CASSPLEGTGLSTDTQYF.